This T cell receptor beta chain appears in the sequencing data of a study of shared T cell receptors in the human thymus. Produced via immunoSEQ multiplex PCR; TCRdb's table is partial and in-frame only. The sample holds over 650,000 clones, 80% to 90% seen once. As for this clone: One end of the junction varies from germline; a read error may be responsible.

This same sample was also taken into another study, of human thymus T cells.

The sequencing sample was made of thymocytes. This sequence originates from a boy in the first two years of life with a congenital heart defect.

This chain's CDR3 is CASSVPRQGAYSPLHF. CDR3 in DNA: TGTGCCAGCAGTGTACCGCGACAGGGGGCTTATTCCCCCCTCCACTTT. J is TRBJ1-6 and V is TRBV2; 10 bases fit TRBD1. CDR1 and CDR2 from the germline V gene are SNHLY and FYNNEI. The CDR3 has 16 amino acids.